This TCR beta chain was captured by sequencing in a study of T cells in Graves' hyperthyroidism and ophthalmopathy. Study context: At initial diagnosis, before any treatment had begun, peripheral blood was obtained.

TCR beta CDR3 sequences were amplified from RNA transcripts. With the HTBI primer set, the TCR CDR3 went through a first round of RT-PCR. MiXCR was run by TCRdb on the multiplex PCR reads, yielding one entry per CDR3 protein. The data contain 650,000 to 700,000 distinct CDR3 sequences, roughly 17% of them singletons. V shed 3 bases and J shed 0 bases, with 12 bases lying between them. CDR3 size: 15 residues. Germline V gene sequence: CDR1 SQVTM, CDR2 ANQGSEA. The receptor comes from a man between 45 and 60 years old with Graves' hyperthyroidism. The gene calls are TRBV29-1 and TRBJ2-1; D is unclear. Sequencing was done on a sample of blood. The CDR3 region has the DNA TGCAGCGTTGACGGAGCGTCAAGCTCCTACAATGAGCAGTTCTTC. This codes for CSVDGASSSYNEQFF.